The 28 T cell receptor beta chains below all came from one sample that was sequenced in a study of post-analysis software for immune sequencing data (dated by TCRdb to 2015 to 2017). Receptor amplification or capture employed PCR. The run used an Illumina HiSeq 2500. To reduce PCR and sequencing biases, unique molecular identifiers were built into the TCR beta cDNA libraries. TCRdb reprocessing: public reads trimmed at Q25 with fastp, clones called with MiXCR, in-frame beta chains kept. Here each entry gathers all rows of one CDR3 protein and keeps the most common genes and DNA. This sample is represented by 700,000 to 900,000 distinct CDR3 sequences; more than 45% of them were singletons. The ten largest clones add up to around 4.7% of the sample. Overall results and qualifications from the work: A handful of TRBV segments, including TRBV5-6, TRBV5-1 and TRBV20-1, were significantly more frequent in patients than controls.

These receptors lack a known antigen. The sample was blood. The source is a girl aged 5 to 17 with multiple sclerosis.

The chain couples TRBV6-1 to TRBJ2-7; weak D call: TRBD2 (5 bases). CDR1 is MNHNS, CDR2 SASEGT, per germline. The CDR3 is made up of 13 amino acids. The V gene lost 7 bases and the J gene lost 0 bases, with 10 bases spanning the gap. The DNA of the CDR3 is TGTGCCAGCAAACCAGCGGACTCCTACGAGCAGTACTTC. Protein sequence: CASKPADSYEQYF.

The J gene is TRBJ2-1, the V gene TRBV7-8; D is perhaps TRBD2 (6 bases). This CDR3 contains 15 residues. V lost 6 bases and J lost 6, with 18 bases in between. Per germline, CDR1 SGHVS and CDR2 FQNEAQ. CDR3 in amino acids: CASRTGLRGANEQFF. The CDR3 DNA follows: TGTGCCAGCAGGACCGGGCTCCGCGGGGCCAATGAGCAGTTCTTC.

The chain combines TRBV7-2 with TRBJ2-3; D ambiguous. The CDR3 sequence is 13 residues long. The V and J ends lost 1 base and 6 bases respectively, with 8 bases between them. The V gene's germline CDR1 is SGHTA and CDR2 FQGNSA. The CDR3, as DNA: TGTGCCAGCAGCTTAGAAGAGGTGGATACGCAGTATTTT. Amino acid sequence: CASSLEEVDTQYF.

The count of this clonotype is one. At one boundary the junction diverges from the germline segment, which might be a read error. The V call is TRBV25-1, the J call TRBJ2-4; weak D call: TRBD2 (6 bases). Looked up from germline, CDR1 is MGHDK and CDR2 is SYGVNS. The CDR3 is 19 residues long. In nucleotides, the CDR3 is TGTGCCACCAGTACGGCCCTCCGCGGCACCGGAGGGGACAAAAACATTCAGTACTTC. Residues: CATSTALRGTGGDKNIQYF.

This chain links TRBV6-1 with TRBJ1-1; D call uncertain. This CDR3 has 12 residues. From germline, CDR1 is MNHNS and CDR2 SASEGT. V was shortened by 2 bases and J by 7 bases, with 8 bases between the two germline ends. This CDR3 reads CASSEPNLEAFF. The CDR3 DNA reads TGTGCCAGCAGTGAACCAAACCTTGAAGCTTTCTTT.

The gene calls are TRBV20-1 and TRBJ2-7; TRBD2 is a possible D gene (5 bases). CDR3 length equals 15 residues. CDR1 is DFQATT and CDR2 is SNEGSKA in the germline V gene (reference sequence). Trimming stripped 6 bases from V and 0 bases from J, with 18 bases between. CDR3 residues: CSAKRGSLSSYEQYF. The DNA for the CDR3 is TGCAGTGCAAAAAGAGGGTCCCTAAGCTCCTACGAGCAGTACTTC.

The chain employs TRBV5-8 and TRBJ2-5; D possibly matches TRBD1 or TRBD2 (5 bases each). Judging by the DNA end, TRBJ2-7 fits better; the J call may be wrong. This CDR3 is 15 amino acids long. Germline V gene sequence: CDR1 SGHTS, CDR2 YDEGEE. Here the CDR3 reads CASSAESGTVFEQYF. The CDR3 coding sequence is TGTGCCAGCAGCGCTGAATCCGGGACGGTTTTCGAGCAGTACTTC.

This clonotype was observed a handful of times. This chain uses TRBV6-6 with TRBJ2-3, with 8 bases fitting TRBD1. Per the germline V gene, CDR1 is MNHNY and CDR2 is SVGAGI (reference sequence). The CDR3 consists of 15 residues. The ends lost 5 bases at V and 4 bases at J; junction bases unmatched: 8. The CDR3 DNA sequence: TGTGCCAGCAGTCGACAGGGGAAATGGGCAGATACGCAGTATTTT. The encoded protein is CASSRQGKWADTQYF.

This clonotype was seen more than once but under ten times. The chain links TRBV25-1 to TRBJ2-3; no firm D call. The CDR3 covers 14 residues. Germline values: CDR1 MGHDK, CDR2 SYGVNS. Deletions cut 5 bases from V and 0 bases from J, with 9 bases between. CDR3 sequence (DNA): TGTGCCAGCAGTACTGGGATTAGCACAGATACGCAGTATTTT. Translated, it gives CASSTGISTDTQYF.

In this sample, this clonotype turned up a few times. The chain has TRBV24-1 and TRBJ2-3; D not certain. Trimming removed 5 bases from V and 0 bases from J, with 5 bases in between. The germline V gene has CDR1 KGHDR and CDR2 SFDVKD. The CDR3 contains 13 residues. CDR3 loop: CATSGLSTDTQYF. The CDR3 coding sequence is TGTGCCACCAGTGGCCTAAGCACAGATACGCAGTATTTT.

This clonotype was picked up one time. This chain connects TRBV29-1 to TRBJ2-1; 11 bases align to TRBD2. Germline V gives CDR1 SQVTM, CDR2 ANQGSEA. J gave up 10 bases and V 1 base, and 3 bases lay outside the gene matches. This CDR3 comprises 13 residues. CDR3 sequence (DNA): TGCAGCGTTGAAGCGCTAGCGGGAGGCGAGCAGTTCTTC. This encodes CSVEALAGGEQFF.

This rearrangement joins TRBV6-2 or TRBV6-3 to TRBJ1-5; D is unclear. The V end lost 2 bases, the J end lost 7 bases, and 9 bases lay between the germline ends. CDR3 length: 13 residues. CDR1 and CDR2 from the germline V gene are MNHEY and SVGEGT. The CDR3 loop reads CASSYRVDQPQHF. CDR3 nucleotide sequence: TGTGCCAGCAGTTACAGGGTGGACCAGCCCCAGCATTTT.

The rearrangement links TRBV20-1 to TRBJ2-3; 7 nucleotides align to TRBD2. J was trimmed by 0 bases and V by 0 bases; bases with no gene match: 6. This CDR3 region has 16 residues. Germline CDR1 is DFQATT and CDR2 is SNEGSKA (reference sequence). DNA for the CDR3: TGCAGTGCTAGAGATCACCTAGCGGTTAGCACAGATACGCAGTATTTT. Translation: CSARDHLAVSTDTQYF.

The chain couples TRBV29-1 to TRBJ1-1; weak D call: TRBD1 (6 bases). The CDR3 contains 15 residues. V gave up 1 base and J gave up 5 bases, with 17 bases separating them. Germline V lookup: CDR1 SQVTM, CDR2 ANQGSEA. In DNA form, the CDR3 reads TGCAGCGTTGAAGGAGGGGGAGAAAGATGGACTGAAGCTTTCTTT. Its translation: CSVEGGGERWTEAFF.

This clonotype was detected ten times or more. Sequence at one end of the junction differs from germline and may be a read error. The rearrangement links TRBV29-1 to TRBJ2-7, with D unresolved. The CDR3 contains 11 residues. Germline V gives CDR1 SQVTM, CDR2 ANQGSEA. CDR3 in amino acids: CSVEDSYEQYF. The CDR3 DNA sequence: TGCAGCGTGGAAGACTCCTACGAGCAGTACTTC.

CDR3 in amino acids: CASSGLAGTTDTQYF. The CDR3, as DNA: TGTGCCAGCAGTGGACTAGCGGGGACCACAGATACGCAGTATTTT. V usage is TRBV6-1 and J usage is TRBJ2-3; 11 bases line up with TRBD2. There are 15 residues in the CDR3. The J segment lost 2 bases and the V segment lost 4 bases, leaving 2 bases of the junction unmatched. The V gene's germline CDR1 is MNHNS and CDR2 SASEGT.

The count of this clonotype is one. The chain recombines TRBV14 with TRBJ1-2; D call uncertain. The ends were cut back, 0 bases at V and 6 bases at J, with 11 bases in the middle. The germline V gene has CDR1 SGHDN and CDR2 FVKESK. The CDR3 spans 14 residues. This chain's CDR3 is CASSQDGVINGYTF. Written as DNA, the CDR3 is TGTGCCAGCAGCCAAGATGGGGTTATTAATGGCTACACCTTC.

DNA for the CDR3: TGTGCCACCAGCAGAGACAACAGGGCCCTCACAGATACGCAGTATTTT. Translating gives CATSRDNRALTDTQYF. V and J are TRBV15 and TRBJ2-3, with D possibly matching TRBD1 (6 bases). The CDR3 covers 16 residues. CDR1 is LNHNV and CDR2 is YYDKDF in the germline V gene (reference sequence). The V end was cut by 0 bases, the J end by 2 bases, with 12 bases between.

The chain couples TRBV6-5 to TRBJ2-1; 8 nucleotides agree with TRBD2. CDR3 length: 14 residues. After removal of 6 bases from V and 8 bases from J, the junction contained 9 bases not matched to a gene. The germline V gene has CDR1 MNHEY and CDR2 SVGAGI. CDR3 in DNA: TGTGCCAGCAGCCCCTCGGGACTAGGTGATGAGCAGTTCTTC. This encodes CASSPSGLGDEQFF.

The chain joins TRBV5-1 to TRBJ2-1; unclear D gene. Trimming took off 6 bases at V and 10 bases at J, with 20 bases between the two ends. Germline V CDR1 and CDR2: SGHRS, YFSETQ. The CDR3 has 14 residues. In nucleotides, the CDR3 is TGCGCCAGCATGTACGACTCCGTCTCCTACGAGCAGTTCTTC. Its protein is CASMYDSVSYEQFF.

The chain links TRBV25-1 to TRBJ2-7, with TRBD2 identical over 7 bases. This CDR3 spans 14 amino acids. The ends lost 0 bases at V and 6 bases at J; junction bases unmatched: 5. Per germline, CDR1 MGHDK and CDR2 SYGVNS. The CDR3 bases are TGTGCCAGCAGTGAATATTTTGGGGAGGGCGAGCAGTACTTC. Residues: CASSEYFGEGEQYF.

The chain has TRBV6-5 and TRBJ1-6; a weak D match, TRBD1 (6 bases). The germline V and J ends were trimmed by 1 base and 1 base, with 8 bases remaining between them. Germline V lookup: CDR1 MNHEY, CDR2 SVGAGI. The CDR3 extends over 16 amino acids. The CDR3 sequence: CASSYYGQSYNSPLHF. The CDR3 DNA reads as TGTGCCAGCAGTTACTACGGACAGTCCTATAATTCACCCCTCCACTTT.

This clonotype occurred once. The chain links TRBV9 to TRBJ2-1, with 11 bases fitting TRBD2. This CDR3 comprises 15 residues. CDR1 is SGDLS, CDR2 YYNGEE, per germline. After removal of 4 bases from V and 5 bases from J, the junction contained 5 bases not matched to a gene. CDR3 amino acids: CASSPTGLADNEQFF. As DNA, the CDR3 is TGTGCCAGCAGCCCCACGGGACTAGCGGACAATGAGCAGTTCTTC.

The chain uses TRBV5-1 and TRBJ2-5; 15 bases align to TRBD2. TRBJ2-7 matches the DNA end more closely, so the J call is doubtful. Germline values: CDR1 SGHRS, CDR2 YFSETQ. The CDR3 length is 15 residues. CDR3 nucleotide sequence: TGCGCCAGCAGCTTCGGGACTAGCGGGAGGTACGAGCAGTACTTC. This gives the protein CASSFGTSGRYEQYF.

To note about this clonotype: One end of the junction is discordant with germline, which a read error may explain. CDR3 nucleotide sequence: TGTGCCGGCAGCTTGGGGGGGGAGACCCAGTACTTC. Encoded protein: CAGSLGGETQYF. The genes are TRBV7-8 and TRBJ2-7; 7 bases map to TRBD2. The J call is uncertain, as TRBJ2-5 better fits the DNA end. Germline CDR1 reads SGHVS; CDR2 reads FQNEAQ. The CDR3 is 12 residues long.

Details on this clonotype: At one of its ends the junction is not consistent with the germline gene, which may arise from a read error. The rearrangement links TRBV7-2 to TRBJ1-4; TRBD1 agrees at 9 bases. Germline CDR1 reads SGHTA; CDR2 reads FQGNSA. The length of the CDR3 is 15 residues. In DNA, the CDR3 is TGTGCCAGCAGCAGACCCGGGACAGGGAATGGAAAACGGTTTTTT. Protein product: CASSRPGTGNGKRFF.

The V gene is TRBV12-3 or TRBV12-4, the J gene TRBJ2-1, with D unclear. Trimming shortened V by 5 bases and J by 8 bases, and 19 bases separated the two germline ends. The CDR3 spans 15 residues. The CDR3 bases are TGTGCCAGCAGTCCGTCATCCCCACCTGACGATGAGCAGTTCTTC. Amino acid sequence: CASSPSSPPDDEQFF.

V and J are TRBV2 and TRBJ2-5, with a possible D match to TRBD2 (5 bases). The CDR3 extends over 13 amino acids. Germline V lookup: CDR1 SNHLY, CDR2 FYNNEI. The V and J ends lost 7 bases and 5 bases respectively, with 14 bases between them. CDR3 nucleotide sequence: TGTGCCAGCACCGTAGGAGGCGAGGAGACCCAGTACTTC. This codes for CASTVGGEETQYF.